The clone carrying this TCR beta chain occurred a few times. Its antigen is unknown. Treatment here: roughly 10-day PBMC culture with coronavirus spike peptide pools or control peptides (ViraFEST assay). After being plated at two million per well, PBMCs were cultured with approximately 9.4 IU/ml IL-2 and around 9.2 ug/ml peptide pools. Scientists ran DNA taken from cultured CD4+ T cells through the Oncomine TCR Beta short-read assay for sequencing. One entry per CDR3 protein results from TCRdb running MiXCR on the PCR reads. The sample includes over 10,000 distinct CDR3 sequences, about 60% of them seen just once. The sample is drawn from a study of vaccination and CD4 T cells after COVID-19. This TCR came from a human donor who had recovered from COVID-19. Sample: CD4+ T cells from blood, cultured in vitro.

CDR3 coding DNA: TGTGCCAGCAGCATAAGAGCGGGACACTTGAACACTGAAGCTTTCTTT. Its translation: CASSIRAGHLNTEAFF. The genes are TRBV21-1 and TRBJ1-1; the D segment call TRBD1 is taken from the table without a DNA check. TRBV21-1 is flagged as a pseudogene. The CDR3 runs 16 residues.